What follows are 20 T cell receptor beta chains derived from one specimen sequenced in a study of blood T cell repertoires in COVID-19. The method was immunoSEQ multiplex PCR; TCRdb's version includes in-frame clones alone and lacks a portion of them. The sample records 80,000 to 95,000 clones, about 80% being singletons. Sequenced sample: peripheral blood. Receptor source: a woman aged 50 to 60 with acute or convalescent COVID-19.

The chain recombines TRBV6-1 with TRBJ1-3, with D unclear. This CDR3 spans 16 amino acids. With 2 bases removed from V and 0 bases from J, the gap between germline ends came to 11 bases. CDR1 and CDR2 from the germline V gene are MNHNS and SASEGT. The CDR3 protein is CASSEMGPNSGNTIYF. Here the CDR3 DNA reads TGTGCCAGCAGTGAAATGGGCCCGAACTCTGGAAACACCATATATTTT.

This sequence joins TRBV5-1 and TRBJ2-7; D possibly corresponds to TRBD2 (6 bases). The CDR3 runs to 16 residues. Trimming took 0 bases from V and 3 from J, leaving 16 bases between them. Per the germline V gene, CDR1 is SGHRS and CDR2 is YFSETQ. The CDR3 sequence is CASSLGSRDFGYEQYF. Written as DNA, the CDR3 is TGCGCCAGCAGCTTGGGAAGCAGGGACTTTGGCTACGAGCAGTACTTC.

The V and J genes are TRBV6-5 and TRBJ1-1; a possible D gene is TRBD1 (5 bases). In germline, CDR1 is MNHEY, CDR2 SVGAGI. V was trimmed by 5 bases and J by 1 base, leaving 14 bases between them. The CDR3 loop spans 15 amino acids. The CDR3 region has the DNA TGTGCCAGCAGTCCAATAACAGGACCGAACACTGAAGCTTTCTTT. Translation gives CASSPITGPNTEAFF.

The chain joins TRBV3-1 (or the pseudogene TRBV3-2) to TRBJ1-2; no reliable D call. The V end lost 4 bases, the J end lost 4 bases, and 7 bases lay between the germline ends. This CDR3 is 12 amino acids long. CDR1 LGHDT and CDR2 YNNKEL come from the germline V gene (reference sequence). The CDR3 DNA sequence: TGTGCCAGCAGCCTGTACGGCTATGGCTACACCTTC. It codes for CASSLYGYGYTF.

V gene TRBV4-2 combines with J gene TRBJ1-1; TRBD1 might be the D (5 bases). V was pared by 0 bases and J by 5 bases, with 13 bases between. CDR3 length: 15 amino acids. Germline V CDR1 and CDR2: LGHNA, YNFKEQ. DNA for the CDR3: TGTGCCAGCAGCCAAGACTTTGGGGGGGGGACTGAAGCTTTCTTT. It yields the protein CASSQDFGGGTEAFF.

This clone was observed a handful of times. The rearrangement joins TRBV5-8 to TRBJ1-5; maybe TRBD1 (5 bases). CDR3 length equals 15 residues. The V end lost 4 bases, the J end lost 16 bases, and 27 bases lay between the germline ends. The germline CDR1 and CDR2 sequences are SGHTS and YDEGEE. The CDR3, as DNA: TGTGCCAGCAGCCTTGCTGGTGGGACTACCCGTTATCCCCATTTT. Its protein is CASSLAGGTTRYPHF.

This clone was picked up one time. The chain recombines TRBV5-6 with TRBJ2-7; 8 positions match TRBD1. The germline gives CDR1 SGHDT, CDR2 YYEEEE. The CDR3 consists of 14 residues. The junction had 7 bases not matched to a gene; V was cut back by 4 bases and J by 4 bases. The CDR3 region is CASSVTGVQYEQYF. As DNA, the CDR3 is TGTGCCAGCAGCGTGACAGGGGTTCAGTACGAGCAGTACTTC. The whole variable domain, filled in from reference TRBV5-6 and TRBJ2-7, reads DAGVTQSPTHLIKTRGQQVTLRCSPKSGHDTVSWYQQALGQGPQFIFQYYEEEERQRGNFPDRFSGHQFPNYSSELNVNALLLGDSALYLCASSVTGVQYEQYFGPGTRLTVT.

The V and J genes are TRBV10-3 and TRBJ1-6; 9 bases line up with TRBD1. CDR3 length equals 14 residues. In germline, CDR1 is ENHRY, CDR2 SYGVKD. V was pared by 5 bases and J by 6 bases, with 2 bases of the junction left unmatched. CDR3 residues: CAISLQGANSPLHF. CDR3 in DNA: TGTGCCATCAGTTTACAGGGGGCTAATTCACCCCTCCACTTT.

V and J are TRBV7-2 and TRBJ1-5; D remains ambiguous. There are 15 residues in the CDR3. Trimming left V 1 base short and J 0 bases short, with 7 bases between. Germline V CDR1 and CDR2: SGHTA, FQGNSA. CDR3 loop: CASSLGQNSNQPQHF. The CDR3 DNA follows: TGTGCCAGCAGCTTAGGGCAGAATAGCAATCAGCCCCAGCATTTT.

This clone was observed a few times. V is TRBV6-1 and J is TRBJ1-3; D is perhaps TRBD1 (6 bases). This CDR3 comprises 16 residues. The V gene's germline CDR1 is MNHNS and CDR2 SASEGT. V was pared by 3 bases and J by 2 bases, with 14 bases between. The CDR3 loop is CASSDIGGRTGNTIYF. The CDR3 nucleotides read TGTGCCAGCAGTGATATCGGGGGGCGAACTGGAAACACCATATATTTT.

This clone was seen more than once but under ten times. The genes are TRBV28 and TRBJ1-6; 8 nucleotides agree with TRBD1. Trimming cost V 6 bases and J 10 bases; bases outside gene matches: 11. Per germline, CDR1 MDHEN and CDR2 SYDVKM. The CDR3 contains 15 residues. The CDR3 reads CASRPGGDRYSPLHF. DNA of the CDR3: TGTGCCAGCAGGCCAGGGGGCGACCGGTACTCACCCCTCCACTTT. The complete variable domain, with remaining parts taken from reference TRBV28 and TRBJ1-6, reads DVKVTQSSRYLVKRTGEKVFLECVQDMDHENMFWYRQDPGLGLRLIYFSYDVKMKEKGDIPEGYSVSREKKERFSLILESASTNQTSMYLCASRPGGDRYSPLHFGNGTRLTVT.

This clone was found a few times. The chain has TRBV14 and TRBJ2-3; D is uncertain. Germline assignment: CDR1 SGHDN and CDR2 FVKESK. Trimming shortened V by 3 bases and J by 6 bases, and 4 bases separated the two germline ends. The CDR3 covers 11 residues. This CDR3 reads CASSHRDTQYF. CDR3 coding DNA: TGTGCCAGCAGCCACCGGGATACGCAGTATTTT. Together with reference TRBV14 and TRBJ2-3, the CDR3 gives the full variable domain: EAGVTQFPSHSVIEKGQTVTLRCDPISGHDNLYWYRRVMGKEIKFLLHFVKESKQDESGMPNNRFLAERTGGTYSTLKVQPAELEDSGVYFCASSHRDTQYFGPGTRLTVL.

The V and J genes are TRBV9 and TRBJ2-1; D might be TRBD1 (6 bases). Trimming left V 4 bases short and J 9 bases short, with 17 bases between. From germline, CDR1 is SGDLS and CDR2 YYNGEE. This CDR3 region has 14 residues. The CDR3 protein is CASSPRTGSSEQFF. The CDR3 region has the DNA TGTGCCAGCAGCCCAAGAACAGGGTCTAGTGAGCAGTTCTTC.

V gene TRBV9 combines with J gene TRBJ1-1, with unresolved D. Trimming took 2 bases from V and 3 from J, leaving 17 bases between them. Germline V gives CDR1 SGDLS, CDR2 YYNGEE. The CDR3 runs to 16 residues. CDR3 nucleotide sequence: TGTGCCAGCAGCGTCGGGGAAGGTCGGCGGGACACTGAAGCTTTCTTT. Its translation is CASSVGEGRRDTEAFF. The variable domain in full, with the rest retrieved from reference TRBV9 and TRBJ1-1, is DSGVTQTPKHLITATGQRVTLRCSPRSGDLSVYWYQQSLDQGLQFLIQYYNGEERAKGNILERFSAQQFPDLHSELNLSSLELGDSALYFCASSVGEGRRDTEAFFGQGTRLTVV.

This rearrangement joins TRBV28 to TRBJ1-2, with 7 positions matching TRBD1. Germline CDR1 and CDR2: MDHEN and SYDVKM. Unmatched junction bases numbered 7, after V lost 10 bases and J lost 5 bases. There are 12 residues in the CDR3. The CDR3 is CANSKTGYGYTF. For the CDR3, the DNA is TGTGCCAACTCGAAGACAGGGTATGGCTACACCTTC.

Note on this clone: Within the sample, other DNA sequences also encode this same CDR3. The CDR3 loop reads CASSLGGNYGYTF. CDR3 nucleotide sequence: TGTGCCAGCAGTTTAGGAGGAAACTATGGCTACACCTTC. The chain carries TRBV12-3 or TRBV12-4 and TRBJ1-2; no firm D call. CDR3 length: 13 residues. V was shortened by 1 base and J by 2 bases, with 5 bases between the two germline ends.

This sequence joins TRBV11-2 and TRBJ2-7, with TRBD2 matching 9 bases. The V and J ends lost 1 base and 0 bases, in that order; junction bases with no gene match: 4. The germline V gene has CDR1 SGHAT and CDR2 FQNNGV. This CDR3 has 16 residues. The CDR3 bases are TGTGCCAGCAGCTTAGTCACTAGCGGGCCCTCCTACGAGCAGTACTTC. Its translation is CASSLVTSGPSYEQYF.

Here the CDR3 reads CASVRDSLTYEQYF. CDR3 DNA sequence: TGTGCCAGCGTACGGGACAGCTTAACCTACGAGCAGTACTTC. The chain recombines TRBV5-5 with TRBJ2-7, with 7 nucleotides matching TRBD1. This CDR3 has 14 residues. Germline values: CDR1 SGHKS, CDR2 YYEKEE (reference sequence). V was pared by 7 bases and J by 2 bases, with 9 bases of the junction left unmatched.

This sequence joins TRBV7-8 and TRBJ1-5; tentative D call: TRBD1 (5 bases). CDR3 length: 16 amino acids. V lost 4 bases and J lost 4, with 17 bases in between. Per germline, CDR1 SGHVS and CDR2 FQNEAQ. CDR3 sequence: CASSYGAGGGNQPQHF. The CDR3 bases are TGTGCCAGCAGCTACGGGGCCGGGGGGGGAAATCAGCCCCAGCATTTT.

The rearrangement links TRBV5-5 to TRBJ1-5, with D possibly TRBD1 on 6 matching bases. The germline V gene has CDR1 SGHKS and CDR2 YYEKEE (reference sequence). The germline V and J ends were trimmed by 2 bases and 8 bases, with 17 bases remaining between them. The CDR3 covers 15 residues. The CDR3 DNA follows: TGTGCCAGCAGCTTCTTTGTACAGGGTGGAGAGCCCCAGCATTTT. This sequence encodes CASSFFVQGGEPQHF.